The present TCR beta chain was sequenced within a study of blood T cell repertoires in COVID-19. At the level of the study: Samples came from the United States, Italy and Spain, spanning acute and convalescent COVID-19.

This clone was detected only a few times. V dropped 5 bases and J dropped 2 bases, with 5 bases sitting between them. CDR1 is MNHNY, CDR2 SVGAGI, per germline (reference sequence). The CDR3 sequence is 12 residues long. All enrollees were about 18 to 95 years old and from approximately 24 US areas. Membership in each cohort depended on participant-reported clinical history. Original data processing: Amplification with reference gene primers provided the estimates of nucleated cell counts. Here immunoSEQ multiplex PCR was the method, and the copy in TCRdb shows in-frame clones only, minus some. From that table come the V and J calls and clone size; the DNA was used to work out D and trimming. Seen here are 250,000 to 350,000 clones, roughly nine tenths observed once, and the top ten hold 2% to 3%.

The TCR was taken from a woman aged 18 to 35 who had recovered from COVID-19. The sequencing sample was made of PBMCs or T cells enriched from blood (not recorded which). This chain connects TRBV6-6 to TRBJ2-3; D remains unclear. The CDR3 bases are TGTGCCAGCAGTCCTCCCACAGATACGCAGTATTTT. Translation: CASSPPTDTQYF.